These T cell receptor beta chains were read from a single sample in a study of blood T cell repertoires in COVID-19. Only in-frame clones appear in the TCRdb table, and some are missing; sequencing was by immunoSEQ multiplex PCR. The table lists about 140,000 clones, approximately 85% of them singletons. Sample: peripheral blood. These receptors originate from an elderly woman with acute or convalescent COVID-19. Each CDR3 is given with its conserved first and last residue. A D gene is named only where the DNA matches it firmly. Clone sizes are given selectively: once, few, many, or a class where the clone is expanded.

TRBD1,.,TRBJ2-7,TRBV7-6,TGTGCCAGCAGCCCCCATATTGGCCTGGGACAGGGGTCGGGTGAGCAGTACTTC,CASSPHIGLGQGSGEQYF
TRBD1,.,TRBJ1-1,TRBV5-4,TGTGCCAGCAGCGTTCAGGGGGTTACTGAAGCTTTCTTT,CASSVQGVTEAFF
TRBD1,.,TRBJ1-4,TRBV3-1/TRBV3-2,TGTGCCAGCAGCCGAGGGACAGCGAATGAAAAACTGTTTTTT,CASSRGTANEKLFF
TRBD2,.,TRBJ2-7,TRBV7-8,TGTGCCAGCAGCTTAGCGCTGGCAGGACGAGCGGGAGGGCGTGTGGACGAGCAGTACTTC,CASSLALAGRAGGRVDEQYF
.,.,TRBJ1-1,TRBV5-6,TGTGCCAGCAGCCGGCGGTCTGAAGCTTTCTTT,CASSRRSEAFF
TRBD2,.,TRBJ2-1,TRBV15,TGTGCCACCAGCAGAGGGACTAGCGGCAATGAGCAGTTCTTC,CATSRGTSGNEQFF
TRBD1,.,TRBJ1-1,TRBV7-9,TGTGCCAGCAGCACCTCCACAGGGGTAGCTTTCTTT,CASSTSTGVAFF
.,.,TRBJ2-5,TRBV6-5,TGTGCCAGCAGCGACTTGGAGACCCAGTACTTC,CASSDLETQYF
TRBD2,.,TRBJ2-7,TRBV19,TGTGCCAGTAGCGACCCGGGACTATCTCCCTACGAGCAGTACTTC,CASSDPGLSPYEQYF
TRBD1,.,TRBJ1-2,TRBV28,TGTGCCAGCATCCGTCCGGGACAGGGGAAGTTTGGCTACACCTTC,CASIRPGQGKFGYTF
TRBD2,.,TRBJ2-5,TRBV5-1,TGCGCCAGCAGCTTGGGAGGCGCAGGGAGGGGGACCCAGTACTTC,CASSLGGAGRGTQYF
TRBD2,.,TRBJ2-3,TRBV5-1,TGCGCCACTACGACTAGCGGGGGCCAAGATACGCAGTATTTT,CATTTSGGQDTQYF
TRBD1,.,TRBJ1-6,TRBV5-4,TGTGCCAGCAGCTCAGGGGGGAGCTCCTATAATTCACCCCTCCACTTT,CASSSGGSSYNSPLHF
TRBD1,once,TRBJ1-4,TRBV5-1,TGCGCCAGCAGCTCATCGTTGACAGGGAATAATGAAAAACTGTTTTTT,CASSSSLTGNNEKLFF
TRBD1,.,TRBJ1-2,TRBV9,TGTGCCAGCCGCTCCGGACAGGGAGACTATGGCTACACCTTC,CASRSGQGDYGYTF
.,.,TRBJ2-7,TRBV13,TGTGCCAGCAGCCACGCCAGTTCCTACGAGCAGTACTTC,CASSHASSYEQYF
.,.,TRBJ2-3,TRBV7-9,TGTGCCAGCAGCCCAGTCGTTTCCGATACGCAGTATTTT,CASSPVVSDTQYF
.,.,TRBJ1-4,TRBV12-3/TRBV12-4,TGTGCCAGCAGTTTAGCCAGTAATGAAAAACTGTTTTTT,CASSLASNEKLFF
TRBD1,.,TRBJ2-3,TRBV4-2,TGTGCCAGCAGCCAAGGACAGGGTGACCAGGGTGTGCAGTATTTT,CASSQGQGDQGVQYF
.,.,TRBJ1-2,TRBV28,TGTGCCAGCTCCGACAGTCCCTTAAACTATGGCTACACCTTC,CASSDSPLNYGYTF
TRBD2,.,TRBJ2-3,TRBV7-3,TGTGCCAGCAGCCCCGACTGGGGGGGGGCAGATACGCAGTATTTT,CASSPDWGGADTQYF
.,.,TRBJ2-5,TRBV2,TGTGCCAGCAGTGGGGAGGGGGGAGAGACCCAGTACTTC,CASSGEGGETQYF
.,.,TRBJ2-6,TRBV19,TGTGCCAGTAGTATGTGGAGGGGCCCTGTCGGGGCCAACGTCCTGACTTTC,CASSMWRGPVGANVLTF
TRBD1,.,TRBJ1-4,TRBV5-1,TGCGCCAGCAGCTCCACGACAGGGAGAGGTGAAAAACTGTTTTTT,CASSSTTGRGEKLFF
.,.,TRBJ2-5,TRBV7-3,TGTGCCAGCAGCTTCTCAGGAGGGGTAGAGACCCAGTACTTC,CASSFSGGVETQYF